The entry below gives a single T cell receptor (beta chain) sequence along with its context. Documented time point: pretreatment peripheral blood. Clones were sequenced by immunoSEQ multiplex PCR, and TCRdb holds only the in-frame ones, with some missing. In the table there are more than 85,000 clones, roughly 91% of which are singletons. The sample belongs to a study of PD-L1 blockade in urothelial cancer. The specimen was PBMCs, collected around atezolizumab (anti-PD-L1) treatment. This sequence was found in a man in his sixties with urothelial cancer.

The CDR3 nucleotides read TGTGCCAGCAGTTACCGGACAGGCGGAGAGTCGTACTTC. Translated, it gives CASSYRTGGESYF. The V call is TRBV6-5, the J call TRBJ2-7; the match to TRBD1 covers 7 bases. The trim removed 2 bases at V and 12 bases at J, leaving 10 bases unmatched. The CDR3 has 13 amino acids. Germline CDR1 and CDR2: MNHEY and SVGAGI.